The 5 T cell receptor beta chains in this list originate from one sample, sequenced in a study of control samples from healthy donors and cancer patients. Using immunoSEQ multiplex PCR, the repertoire was profiled, and TCRdb retains in-frame clones only, with some absent. The repertoire holds roughly 64,000 clones, with 90% as singletons. The sequencing input was PBMCs. These TCRs come from a woman aged 50 to 60 with colorectal cancer.

The V call is TRBV7-8, the J call TRBJ2-3, with TRBD1 as a possible D gene (5 bases). The CDR3 consists of 14 residues. Trimming cost V 7 bases and J 6 bases, with 17 bases left between them. Germline V gene sequence: CDR1 SGHVS, CDR2 FQNEAQ. The DNA for the CDR3 is TGTGCCAGCAAGCAGGGCAGCATCGACGATACGCAGTATTTT. Translating it yields CASKQGSIDDTQYF.

Comment on this clone: This same CDR3 is encoded by further DNA sequences in the sample. V is TRBV7-9 and J is TRBJ2-5; the match to TRBD2 covers 7 bases. The germline V gene has CDR1 SEHNR and CDR2 FQNEAQ (reference sequence). This CDR3 is built from 18 residues. The V gene end was trimmed by 4 bases and the J gene end by 1 base; junction bases not matched to a gene: 15. DNA for the CDR3: TGTGCCAGCAGCTCCCCGGGGGGAGGCCGACTCTTCCAAGAGACCCAGTACTTC. Protein sequence: CASSSPGGGRLFQETQYF. Filled out from reference TRBV7-9 and TRBJ2-5, the complete variable domain reads DTGVSQNPRHKITKRGQNVTFRCDPISEHNRLYWYRQTLGQGPEFLTYFQNEAQLEKSRLLSDRFSAERPKGSFSTLEIQRTEQGDSAMYLCASSSPGGGRLFQETQYFGPGTRLLVL.

The rearrangement links TRBV27 to TRBJ2-1, with TRBD2 matching 8 bases. The V gene's germline CDR1 is MNHEY and CDR2 SMNVEV (reference sequence). This CDR3 spans 14 amino acids. Germline trimming cut 5 bases from V and 10 bases from J; bases unmatched to any gene: 10. This CDR3 is CASSSGGLMGEQFF. CDR3 bases: TGTGCCAGCAGTAGCGGGGGTTTAATGGGCGAGCAGTTCTTC.

This chain links TRBV11-3 with TRBJ1-1; D is possibly TRBD1 (5 bases). V gave up 5 bases and J gave up 1 base, with 8 bases separating them. Per the germline V gene, CDR1 is SGHNT and CDR2 is YENEEA. The CDR3 loop spans 13 amino acids. The CDR3 protein is CASSRDGNTEAFF. In DNA, the CDR3 is TGTGCCAGCAGCAGGGACGGGAACACTGAAGCTTTCTTT.

This chain uses TRBV5-5 with TRBJ1-1; weak D call: TRBD1 (5 bases). Germline V gives CDR1 SGHKS, CDR2 YYEKEE (reference sequence). Trimming pared 0 bases from V and 3 bases from J, leaving 6 bases between. CDR3 length equals 13 residues. The CDR3 is CASSLAGDTEAFF. DNA of the CDR3: TGTGCCAGCAGCTTGGCGGGGGACACTGAAGCTTTCTTT.